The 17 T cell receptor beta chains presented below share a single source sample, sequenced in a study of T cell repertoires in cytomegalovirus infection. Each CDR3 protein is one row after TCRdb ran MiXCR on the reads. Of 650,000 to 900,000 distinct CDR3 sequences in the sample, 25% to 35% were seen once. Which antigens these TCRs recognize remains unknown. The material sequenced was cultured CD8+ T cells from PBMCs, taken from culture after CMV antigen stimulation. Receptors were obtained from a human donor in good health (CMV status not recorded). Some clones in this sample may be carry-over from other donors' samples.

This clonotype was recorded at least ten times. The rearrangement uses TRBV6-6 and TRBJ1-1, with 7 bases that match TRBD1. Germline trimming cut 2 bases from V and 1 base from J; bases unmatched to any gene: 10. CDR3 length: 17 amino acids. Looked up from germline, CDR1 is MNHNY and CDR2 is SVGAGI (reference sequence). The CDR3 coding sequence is TGTGCCAGCAGTTACGCAACCGGGACAGACCCGAACACTGAAGCTTTCTTT. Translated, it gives CASSYATGTDPNTEAFF.

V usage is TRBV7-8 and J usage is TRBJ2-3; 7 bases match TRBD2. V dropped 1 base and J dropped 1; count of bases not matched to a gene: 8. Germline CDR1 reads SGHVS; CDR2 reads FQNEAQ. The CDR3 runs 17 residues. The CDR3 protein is CASSLDFGGLGTDTQYF. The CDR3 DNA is TGTGCCAGCAGCTTAGATTTCGGGGGGTTGGGCACAGATACGCAGTATTTT. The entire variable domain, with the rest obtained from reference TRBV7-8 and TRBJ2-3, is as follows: GAGVSQSPRYKVAKRGQDVALRCDPISGHVSLFWYQQALGQGPEFLTYFQNEAQLDKSGLPSDRFFAERPEGSVSTLKIQRTQQEDSAVYLCASSLDFGGLGTDTQYFGPGTRLTVL.

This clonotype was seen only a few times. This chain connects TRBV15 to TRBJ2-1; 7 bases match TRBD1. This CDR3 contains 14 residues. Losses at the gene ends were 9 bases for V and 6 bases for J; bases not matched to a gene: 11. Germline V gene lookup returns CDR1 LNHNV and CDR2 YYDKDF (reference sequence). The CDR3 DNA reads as TGTGCCACAGCCGAAGGGGGCGGAGGCAATGAGCAGTTCTTC. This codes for CATAEGGGGNEQFF.

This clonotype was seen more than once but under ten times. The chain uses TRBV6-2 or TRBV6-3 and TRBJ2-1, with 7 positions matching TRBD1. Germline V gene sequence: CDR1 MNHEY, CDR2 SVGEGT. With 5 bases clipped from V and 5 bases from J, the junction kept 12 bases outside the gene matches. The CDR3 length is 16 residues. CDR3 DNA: TGTGCCAGCAGTGCCCAATCGGGACAGAATAACAATGAGCAGTTCTTC. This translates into CASSAQSGQNNNEQFF.

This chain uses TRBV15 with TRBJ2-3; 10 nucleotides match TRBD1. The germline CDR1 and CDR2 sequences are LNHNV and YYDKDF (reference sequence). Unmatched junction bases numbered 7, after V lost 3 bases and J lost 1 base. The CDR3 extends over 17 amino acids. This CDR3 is CATSSSTGTGGTDTQYF. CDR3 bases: TGTGCCACCAGCAGCTCCACCGGGACAGGGGGCACAGATACGCAGTATTTT.

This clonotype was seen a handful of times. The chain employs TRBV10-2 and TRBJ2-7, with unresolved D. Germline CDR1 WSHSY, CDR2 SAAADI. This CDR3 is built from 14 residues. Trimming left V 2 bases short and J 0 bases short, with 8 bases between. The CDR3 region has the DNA TGCGCCAGCAGTGAGCTGAGGAGCTCCTACGAGCAGTACTTC. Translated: CASSELRSSYEQYF.

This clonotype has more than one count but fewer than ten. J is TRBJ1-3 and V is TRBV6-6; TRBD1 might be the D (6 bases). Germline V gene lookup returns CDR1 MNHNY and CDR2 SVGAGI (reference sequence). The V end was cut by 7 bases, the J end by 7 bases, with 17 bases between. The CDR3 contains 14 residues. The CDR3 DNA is TGTGCCAGCACCGGGACACCCCTACCGAACACCATATATTTT. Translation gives CASTGTPLPNTIYF.

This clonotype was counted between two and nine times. This chain's CDR3 is CASSSRPRGHYSNQPQHF. The CDR3 nucleotides are TGTGCCAGCAGCTCCAGACCCCGGGGCCATTATAGCAATCAGCCCCAGCATTTT. The chain is built from TRBV6-1 and TRBJ1-5; a possible D gene is TRBD1 (5 bases). The germline V and J ends were trimmed by 6 bases and 0 bases, with 21 bases remaining between them. This CDR3 is built from 18 residues. Germline CDR1 reads MNHNS; CDR2 reads SASEGT.

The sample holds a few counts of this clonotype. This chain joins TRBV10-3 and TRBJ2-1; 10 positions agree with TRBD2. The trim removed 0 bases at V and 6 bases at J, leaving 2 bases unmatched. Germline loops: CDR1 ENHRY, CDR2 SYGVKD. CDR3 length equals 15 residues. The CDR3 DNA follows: TGTGCCATCAGTGAGTCAGAGCGGGGGGGCAATGAGCAGTTCTTC. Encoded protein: CAISESERGGNEQFF.

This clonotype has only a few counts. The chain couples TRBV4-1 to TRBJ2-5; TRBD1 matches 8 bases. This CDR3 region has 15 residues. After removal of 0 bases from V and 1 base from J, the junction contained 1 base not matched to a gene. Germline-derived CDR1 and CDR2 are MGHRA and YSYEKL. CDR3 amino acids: CASSQETGGQETQYF. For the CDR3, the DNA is TGCGCCAGCAGCCAAGAAACAGGGGGCCAAGAGACCCAGTACTTC.

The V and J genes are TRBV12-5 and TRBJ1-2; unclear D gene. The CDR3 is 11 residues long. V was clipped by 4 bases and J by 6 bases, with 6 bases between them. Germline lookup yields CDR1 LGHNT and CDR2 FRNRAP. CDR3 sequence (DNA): TGTGCTAGTGGTTGGGCCCATGGCTACACCTTC. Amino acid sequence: CASGWAHGYTF. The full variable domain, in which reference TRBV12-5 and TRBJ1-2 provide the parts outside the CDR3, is DARVTQTPRHKVTEMGQEVTMRCQPILGHNTVFWYRQTMMQGLELLAYFRNRAPLDDSGMPKDRFSAEMPDATLATLKIQPSEPRDSAVYFCASGWAHGYTFGSGTRLTVV.

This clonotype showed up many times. CDR3 residues: CASSLGDNFSGNTIYF. CDR3 DNA: TGTGCCAGCAGCTTAGGAGACAATTTCTCTGGAAACACCATATATTTT. The chain carries TRBV7-6 and TRBJ1-3; unclear D gene. CDR1 is SGHVS and CDR2 is FNYEAQ in the germline V gene. The CDR3 is made up of 16 amino acids. V was trimmed by 1 base and J by 0 bases, leaving 10 bases between them.

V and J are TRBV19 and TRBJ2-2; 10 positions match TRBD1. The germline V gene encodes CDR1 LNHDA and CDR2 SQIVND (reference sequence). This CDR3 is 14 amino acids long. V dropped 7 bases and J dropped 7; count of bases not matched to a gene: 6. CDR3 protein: CASKGQGEIGELFF. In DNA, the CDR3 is TGTGCCAGTAAAGGACAGGGGGAAATCGGGGAGCTGTTTTTT.

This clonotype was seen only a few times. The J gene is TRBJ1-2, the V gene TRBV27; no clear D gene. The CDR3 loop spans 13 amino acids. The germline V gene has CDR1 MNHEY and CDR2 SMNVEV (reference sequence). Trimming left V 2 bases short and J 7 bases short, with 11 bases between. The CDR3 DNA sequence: TGTGCCAGCAGTTTAGTCCGGGGAGCTGGCTACACCTTC. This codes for CASSLVRGAGYTF.

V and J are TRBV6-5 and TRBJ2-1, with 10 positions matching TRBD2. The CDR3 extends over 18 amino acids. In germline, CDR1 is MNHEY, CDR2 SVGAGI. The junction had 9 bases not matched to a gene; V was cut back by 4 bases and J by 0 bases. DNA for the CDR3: TGTGCCAGCAGTTTGATAGCGGGGGGACCTTCCTCCTACAATGAGCAGTTCTTC. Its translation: CASSLIAGGPSSYNEQFF.

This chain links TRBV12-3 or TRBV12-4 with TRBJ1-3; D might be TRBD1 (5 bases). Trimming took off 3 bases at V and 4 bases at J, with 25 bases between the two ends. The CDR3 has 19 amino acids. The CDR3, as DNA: TGTGCCAGCAGTTTTCGGAAGAGTCCGGGGGACGGTGGCGGAAACACCATATATTTT. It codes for CASSFRKSPGDGGGNTIYF.

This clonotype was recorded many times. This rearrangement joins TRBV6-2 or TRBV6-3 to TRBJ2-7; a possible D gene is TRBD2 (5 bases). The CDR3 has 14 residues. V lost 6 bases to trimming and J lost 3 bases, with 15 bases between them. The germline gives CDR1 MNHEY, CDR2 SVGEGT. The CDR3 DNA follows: TGTGCCAGCAGATCAGGACTTGCTTTCTACGAGCAGTACGTC. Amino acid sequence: CASRSGLAFYEQYV.